Below are 18 T cell receptor beta chains sequenced from a single sample in a study of cytomegalovirus exposure and HLA in healthy donors. The PCR made use of 60 Vbeta and 13 Jbeta primers. TCRdb's table, derived via immunoSEQ multiplex PCR, lists solely in-frame clones and lacks some. The table lists hundreds of thousands of clones, 65% to 75% of them singletons. The sequenced sample was PBMCs. Source of these receptors: a woman aged 25 to 39 in good health and CMV-seronegative.

The V gene is TRBV28, the J gene TRBJ1-5, with no clear D. The CDR3 consists of 15 residues. Germline values: CDR1 MDHEN, CDR2 SYDVKM. V was cut by 5 bases and J by 0 bases, with 11 bases left in between. The CDR3 coding sequence is TGTGCCAGCAGTCGGACTGTTAATAGCAATCAGCCCCAGCATTTT. The encoded protein is CASSRTVNSNQPQHF.

Turning to this clone: Sequence at one end of the junction differs from germline and may be a read error. V gene TRBV7-9 combines with J gene TRBJ1-1; the D gene is possibly TRBD1 (6 bases). The CDR3 is made up of 12 amino acids. Germline-derived CDR1 and CDR2 are SEHNR and FQNEAQ (reference sequence). The CDR3 DNA sequence: TGTTCCAGCTCGGAAAGACAGGTTGAAGCTTTCTTT. Its protein is CSSSERQVEAFF.

This sequence joins TRBV7-9 and TRBJ2-7, with D perhaps matching TRBD1 (5 bases). Germline values: CDR1 SEHNR, CDR2 FQNEAQ (reference sequence). Trimming removed 5 bases at V and 0 bases at J, with 11 bases between. The CDR3 is made up of 14 amino acids. CDR3: CASSPWGLSYEQYF. For the CDR3, the DNA is TGTGCCAGCAGCCCCTGGGGCCTCTCCTACGAGCAGTACTTC.

DNA for the CDR3: TGTGCCAGCAGTGTTGGGGGGTCCTACGAGCAGTACTTC. Translated: CASSVGGSYEQYF. This chain uses TRBV6-1 with TRBJ2-7; TRBD2 might be the D (6 bases). CDR1 is MNHNS and CDR2 is SASEGT in the germline V gene. This CDR3 comprises 13 residues. V dropped 4 bases and J dropped 1 base, with 8 bases sitting between them.

The CDR3, as DNA: TGTGCCAGCAGCTTGGTAGGACTGCAAGAGACCCAGTACTTC. It is translated as CASSLVGLQETQYF. The V and J genes are TRBV5-4 and TRBJ2-5, with D maybe TRBD2 (5 bases). Germline-derived CDR1 and CDR2 are SGHNT and YYREEE (reference sequence). The CDR3 extends over 14 amino acids. The ends were cut back, 0 bases at V and 2 bases at J, with 8 bases in the middle.

The rearrangement joins TRBV30 to TRBJ2-6, with D unclear. V was trimmed by 1 base and J by 0 bases, leaving 4 bases between them. The germline V gene encodes CDR1 GTSNPN and CDR2 SVGIG (reference sequence). This CDR3 comprises 14 residues. The CDR3 sequence is CAWSGGSGANVLTF. CDR3 nucleotide sequence: TGTGCCTGGAGTGGAGGCTCTGGGGCCAACGTCCTGACTTTC.

The rearrangement links TRBV27 to TRBJ2-1, with 11 bases that match TRBD2. Germline values: CDR1 MNHEY, CDR2 SMNVEV (reference sequence). This CDR3 spans 18 amino acids. The V and J ends lost 10 bases and 2 bases, in that order; junction bases with no gene match: 16. The CDR3 coding sequence is TGTGCCACCAGGAGGATTCTTAGCGGGAGGGATACCTACAATGAGCAGTTCTTC. This codes for CATRRILSGRDTYNEQFF.

V gene TRBV7-3 combines with J gene TRBJ1-1, with D tentatively TRBD1 (6 bases). Germline lookup yields CDR1 SGHTA and CDR2 FQGTGA. V gave up 5 bases and J gave up 5 bases, with 12 bases separating them. This CDR3 contains 13 residues. CDR3: CASSPLGGTEAFF. The CDR3 DNA reads TGTGCCAGCAGCCCTTTAGGGGGAACTGAAGCTTTCTTT.

This chain connects TRBV7-8 to TRBJ2-5; TRBD1 matches 9 bases. CDR1 is SGHVS, CDR2 FQNEAQ, per germline. The CDR3 has 14 residues. V was pared by 3 bases and J by 4 bases, with 3 bases of the junction left unmatched. The CDR3 bases are TGTGCCAGCAGCTTCGAGGGACAGGGAGAGACCCAGTACTTC. Protein: CASSFEGQGETQYF.

Comments on this clone: A junction boundary mismatches the germline segment, possibly from a read error. This chain connects TRBV18 to TRBJ1-2; D remains ambiguous. From germline, CDR1 is KGHSH and CDR2 LQKENI. The CDR3 spans 16 residues. The CDR3 coding sequence is TGTGCCAGCTCACAGGGAGTTACCTCAGCTAACTATGGCTATACCTTC. The encoded protein is CASSQGVTSANYGYTF.

As regards this clone: One junction end does not reproduce the germline sequence, and a read error may be involved. The DNA for the CDR3 is TGCAACGTTGAAGGGGGGGGGAGGGATACTTCTAACTATGGCTACACCTTC. It translates to CNVEGGGRDTSNYGYTF. The chain uses TRBV29-1 and TRBJ1-2; D might be TRBD1 (6 bases). Per germline, CDR1 SQVTM and CDR2 ANQGSEA. The CDR3 is 17 amino acids.

The table lists this clone with a few counts. The gene calls are TRBV6-4 and TRBJ2-3, with TRBD1 identical over 8 bases. Trimming removed 3 bases from V and 0 bases from J; junction bases left unmatched: 2. The CDR3 sequence is 15 residues long. CDR1 MRHNA and CDR2 SNTAGT come from the germline V gene. CDR3: CASSEGQGSTDTQYF. CDR3 nucleotide sequence: TGTGCCAGCAGTGAAGGACAGGGAAGCACAGATACGCAGTATTTT.

V and J are TRBV19 and TRBJ1-5; the D gene is possibly TRBD1 (5 bases). There are 14 residues in the CDR3. V was shortened by 9 bases and J by 4 bases, with 16 bases between the two germline ends. Germline V gene sequence: CDR1 LNHDA, CDR2 SQIVND (reference sequence). The CDR3 DNA reads as TGTGCCAGCCATCTGGGGGGGGGTAATCAGCCCCAGCATTTT. It codes for CASHLGGGNQPQHF.

V is TRBV10-3 and J is TRBJ2-5; TRBD2 matches at 12 bases. Germline V gene sequence: CDR1 ENHRY, CDR2 SYGVKD. V was clipped by 4 bases and J by 2 bases; unmatched bases: 8. The CDR3 has 17 residues. This chain's CDR3 is CAISGASGRATQETQYF. The CDR3 nucleotides are TGTGCCATCAGTGGGGCTAGCGGGAGGGCCACTCAAGAGACCCAGTACTTC.

This clone has only one observation. This chain links TRBV9 with TRBJ2-1; 7 positions match TRBD2. The CDR3 sequence is 15 residues long. Unmatched junction bases numbered 3, after V lost 0 bases and J lost 3 bases. The germline V gene has CDR1 SGDLS and CDR2 YYNGEE. CDR3 DNA sequence: TGTGCCAGCAGCGTAGGAAGGGAGGGCTACAATGAGCAGTTCTTC. This gives the protein CASSVGREGYNEQFF.

The genes are TRBV11-3 and TRBJ2-4, with TRBD1 matching over 7 bases. V shed 5 bases, J shed 12 bases, and the junction held 4 bases outside the gene matches. The germline V gene encodes CDR1 SGHNT and CDR2 YENEEA. The CDR3 consists of 11 residues. CDR3 coding DNA: TGTGCCAGCAGCGTTGGGACAGCTCAGTACTTC. Residues: CASSVGTAQYF.

The chain recombines TRBV5-6 with TRBJ2-6; maybe TRBD1 (6 bases). The V end was cut by 6 bases, the J end by 2 bases, with 21 bases between. The length of the CDR3 is 18 residues. CDR1 is SGHDT and CDR2 is YYEEEE in the germline V gene. The CDR3 nucleotides are TGTGCCAGCACCCCGCTTGCAGGGGCGGTGGCTGGGGCCAACGTCCTGACTTTC. As protein: CASTPLAGAVAGANVLTF.

On this clone: Other DNA sequences in this specimen translate into the identical CDR3. The genes are TRBV18 and TRBJ2-3; D remains unclear. This CDR3 contains 14 residues. Per the germline V gene, CDR1 is KGHSH and CDR2 is LQKENI. Between the trimmed V and J ends, which lost 0 bases and 3 bases, there was a span of 7 bases. The CDR3 DNA sequence: TGTGCCAGCTCACCACCGGAGAATACAGATACGCAGTATTTT. This encodes CASSPPENTDTQYF.